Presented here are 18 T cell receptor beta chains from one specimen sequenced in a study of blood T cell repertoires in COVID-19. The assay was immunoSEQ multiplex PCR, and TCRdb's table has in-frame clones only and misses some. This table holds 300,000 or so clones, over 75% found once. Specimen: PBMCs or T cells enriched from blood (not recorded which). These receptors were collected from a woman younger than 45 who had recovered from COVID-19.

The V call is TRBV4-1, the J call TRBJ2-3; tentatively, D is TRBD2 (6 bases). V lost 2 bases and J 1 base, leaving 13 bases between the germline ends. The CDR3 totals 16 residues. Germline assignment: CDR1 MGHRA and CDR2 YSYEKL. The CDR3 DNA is TGCGCCAGCAGCCAATGGAGGGTTCTGGGCACAGATACGCAGTATTTT. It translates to CASSQWRVLGTDTQYF.

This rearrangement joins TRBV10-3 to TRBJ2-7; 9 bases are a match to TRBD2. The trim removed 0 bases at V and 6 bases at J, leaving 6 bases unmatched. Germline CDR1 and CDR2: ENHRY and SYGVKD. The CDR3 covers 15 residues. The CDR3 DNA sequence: TGTGCCATCAGTGAGTCTATAGCGGGGGATGGCGAGCAGTACTTC. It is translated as CAISESIAGDGEQYF.

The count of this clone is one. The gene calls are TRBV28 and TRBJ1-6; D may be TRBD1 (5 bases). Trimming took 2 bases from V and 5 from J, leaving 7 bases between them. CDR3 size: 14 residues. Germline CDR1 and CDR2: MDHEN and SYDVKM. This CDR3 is CASSLIRDNSPLHF. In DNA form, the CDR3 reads TGTGCCAGCAGTTTAATCAGGGATAATTCACCCCTCCACTTT.

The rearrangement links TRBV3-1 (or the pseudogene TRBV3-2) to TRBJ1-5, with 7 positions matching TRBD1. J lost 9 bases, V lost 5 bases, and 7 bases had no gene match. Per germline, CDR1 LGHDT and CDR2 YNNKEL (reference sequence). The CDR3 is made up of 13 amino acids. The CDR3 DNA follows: TGTGCCAGCAGCACGGGACAGCTCTCGCCCCAGCATTTT. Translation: CASSTGQLSPQHF.

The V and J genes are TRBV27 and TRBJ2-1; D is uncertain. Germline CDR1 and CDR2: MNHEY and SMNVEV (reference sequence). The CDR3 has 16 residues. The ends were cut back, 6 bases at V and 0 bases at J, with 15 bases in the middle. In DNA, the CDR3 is TGTGCCAGCAGCAAAACATTGGCGGACTCCTACAATGAGCAGTTCTTC. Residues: CASSKTLADSYNEQFF.

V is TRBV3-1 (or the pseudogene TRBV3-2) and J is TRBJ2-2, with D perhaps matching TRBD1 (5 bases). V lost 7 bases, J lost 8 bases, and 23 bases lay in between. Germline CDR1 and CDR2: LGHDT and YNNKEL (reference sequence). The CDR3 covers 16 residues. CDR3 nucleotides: TGTGCCAGCACCAAAACAACCGGCCAGGGCCCAGGGGAGCTGTTTTTT. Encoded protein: CASTKTTGQGPGELFF.

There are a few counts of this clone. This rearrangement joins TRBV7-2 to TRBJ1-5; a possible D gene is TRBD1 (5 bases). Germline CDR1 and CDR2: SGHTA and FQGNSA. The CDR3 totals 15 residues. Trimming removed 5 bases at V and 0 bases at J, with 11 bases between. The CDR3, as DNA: TGTGCCAGCAGCGTACAGGCGGATAGCAATCAGCCCCAGCATTTT. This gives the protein CASSVQADSNQPQHF.

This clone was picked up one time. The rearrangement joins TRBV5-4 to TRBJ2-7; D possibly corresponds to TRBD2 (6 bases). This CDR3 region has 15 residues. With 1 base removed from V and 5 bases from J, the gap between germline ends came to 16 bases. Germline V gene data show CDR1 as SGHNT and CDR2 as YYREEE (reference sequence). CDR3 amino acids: CASSLLWGGNNEQYF. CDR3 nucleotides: TGTGCCAGCAGCTTGTTGTGGGGAGGAAATAACGAGCAGTACTTC.

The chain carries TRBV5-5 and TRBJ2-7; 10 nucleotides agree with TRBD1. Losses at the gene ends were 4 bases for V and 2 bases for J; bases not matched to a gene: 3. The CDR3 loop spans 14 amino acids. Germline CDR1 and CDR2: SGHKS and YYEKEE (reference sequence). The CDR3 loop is CASSRDRGAYEQYF. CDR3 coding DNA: TGTGCCAGCAGCCGGGACAGGGGAGCCTACGAGCAGTACTTC. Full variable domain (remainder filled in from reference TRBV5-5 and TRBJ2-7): DAGVTQSPTHLIKTRGQQVTLRCSPISGHKSVSWYQQVLGQGPQFIFQYYEKEERGRGNFPDRFSARQFPNYSSELNVNALLLGDSALYLCASSRDRGAYEQYFGPGTRLTVT.

CDR3 region: CASSSYGQGGRQPQHF. CDR3 in DNA: TGTGCCAGCAGTTCTTACGGACAGGGCGGGAGACAGCCCCAGCATTTT. The J gene is TRBJ1-5, the V gene TRBV28, with 8 positions matching TRBD1. With V trimmed by 4 bases and J by 7 bases, 12 bases remained unmatched. The CDR3 is made up of 16 amino acids. Per the germline V gene, CDR1 is MDHEN and CDR2 is SYDVKM.

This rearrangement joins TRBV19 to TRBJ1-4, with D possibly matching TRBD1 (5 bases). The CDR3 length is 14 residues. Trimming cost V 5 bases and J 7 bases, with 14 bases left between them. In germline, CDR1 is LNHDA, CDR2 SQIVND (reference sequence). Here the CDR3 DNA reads TGTGCCAGTAGTTTCAGGGTGAAAGGTGAAAAACTGTTTTTT. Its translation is CASSFRVKGEKLFF.

CDR3 DNA: TGTGCCAGCAGCATAGGACAGGGCGACCCATACTATGGCTACACCTTC. Its translation: CASSIGQGDPYYGYTF. The chain carries TRBV28 and TRBJ1-2, with 8 bases matching TRBD1. This CDR3 spans 16 amino acids. With 6 bases clipped from V and 3 bases from J, the junction kept 12 bases outside the gene matches. Germline V lookup: CDR1 MDHEN, CDR2 SYDVKM.

The DNA of the CDR3 is TGCGCCAGCAGCCAAGGGACAGGGGTTCGCACTGAAGCTTTCTTT. This sequence encodes CASSQGTGVRTEAFF. The chain combines TRBV4-3 with TRBJ1-1; TRBD1 matches 9 bases. From germline, CDR1 is LGHNA and CDR2 YSLEER. The V gene end was trimmed by 1 base and the J gene end by 4 bases; junction bases not matched to a gene: 4. The CDR3 has 15 residues.

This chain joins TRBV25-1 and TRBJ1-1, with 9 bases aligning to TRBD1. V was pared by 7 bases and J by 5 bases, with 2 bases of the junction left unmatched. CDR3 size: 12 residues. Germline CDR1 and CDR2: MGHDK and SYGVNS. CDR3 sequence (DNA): TGTGCCAGCACCGACAGGGGGACTGAAGCTTTCTTT. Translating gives CASTDRGTEAFF.

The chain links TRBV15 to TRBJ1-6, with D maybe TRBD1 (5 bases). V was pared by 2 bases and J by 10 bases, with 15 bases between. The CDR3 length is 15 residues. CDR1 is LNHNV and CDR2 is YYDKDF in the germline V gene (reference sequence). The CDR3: CATSRTTREGSPLHF. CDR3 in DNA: TGTGCCACCAGCAGAACCACAAGGGAGGGGTCACCCCTCCACTTT.

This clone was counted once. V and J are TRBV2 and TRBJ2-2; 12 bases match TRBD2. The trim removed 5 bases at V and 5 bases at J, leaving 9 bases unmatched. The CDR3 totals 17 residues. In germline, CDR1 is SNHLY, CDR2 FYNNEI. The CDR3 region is CASSSPRLAGATGELFF. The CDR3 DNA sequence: TGTGCCAGCAGTTCCCCACGACTAGCGGGGGCTACCGGGGAGCTGTTTTTT.

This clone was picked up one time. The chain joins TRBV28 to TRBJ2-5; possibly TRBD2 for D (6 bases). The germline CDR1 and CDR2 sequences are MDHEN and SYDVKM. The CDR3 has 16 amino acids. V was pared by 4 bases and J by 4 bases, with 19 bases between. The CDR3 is CASSSTMTGVRETQYF. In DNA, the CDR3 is TGTGCCAGCAGTTCTACTATGACGGGGGTTCGAGAGACCCAGTACTTC.

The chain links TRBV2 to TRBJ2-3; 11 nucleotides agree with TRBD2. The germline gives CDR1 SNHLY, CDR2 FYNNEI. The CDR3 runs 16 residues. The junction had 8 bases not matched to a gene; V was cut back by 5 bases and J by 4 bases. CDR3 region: CASSLLAGGDADTQYF. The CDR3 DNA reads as TGTGCCAGCAGTCTCCTAGCGGGGGGAGACGCAGATACGCAGTATTTT.